The 9 T cell receptor beta chains given below trace back to one sample, sequenced in a study of cytomegalovirus exposure and HLA in healthy donors. Use of 60 Vbeta and 13 Jbeta primers characterized the PCR. Only in-frame clones appear in the TCRdb table, and some are missing; sequencing was by immunoSEQ multiplex PCR. Among 120,000 or so clones listed, more than 75% were seen once. The material sequenced was PBMCs. The receptors derive from a man aged 25-45 years in good health and CMV-seropositive.

The chain is built from TRBV14 and TRBJ2-3, with 10 nucleotides matching TRBD2. There are 17 residues in the CDR3. Trimming took 4 bases from V and 1 from J; bases not matched to a gene: 8. Germline assignment: CDR1 SGHDN and CDR2 FVKESK. CDR3: CASSLPPLAGGTDTQYF. The CDR3 bases are TGTGCCAGCAGCCTACCTCCCCTAGCGGGAGGCACAGATACGCAGTATTTT.

This chain joins TRBV7-9 and TRBJ2-7; D ambiguous. CDR1 and CDR2 from the germline V gene are SEHNR and FQNEAQ (reference sequence). V dropped 2 bases and J dropped 3 bases, with 5 bases sitting between them. The CDR3 runs 12 residues. The CDR3 sequence is CASSLNSYEQYF. Here the CDR3 DNA reads TGTGCCAGCAGCTTAAACAGCTACGAGCAGTACTTC.

The chain couples TRBV4-1 to TRBJ2-5; 8 positions agree with TRBD2. The CDR3 runs to 14 residues. CDR1 is MGHRA, CDR2 YSYEKL, per germline. V lost 5 bases to trimming and J lost 5 bases; unmatched junction nucleotides: 7. CDR3 in DNA: TGCGCCAGCAGCACCCTGACTAGCGCGGAGACCCAGTACTTC. Translated, it gives CASSTLTSAETQYF.

The chain couples TRBV6-1 to TRBJ1-1; D is undetermined. The CDR3 has 11 residues. Germline loops: CDR1 MNHNS, CDR2 SASEGT. The CDR3 DNA sequence: TGTGCATCAACACGGAACACTGAAGCTTTCTTT. It encodes CASTRNTEAFF.

The chain links TRBV6-5 to TRBJ2-7; D is possibly TRBD2 (6 bases). The germline gives CDR1 MNHEY, CDR2 SVGAGI. V lost 0 bases and J 1 base, leaving 10 bases between the germline ends. CDR3 size: 15 residues. The CDR3 sequence is CASSYSRDPSYEQYF. The CDR3 nucleotides are TGTGCCAGCAGTTACTCGCGGGACCCTTCCTACGAGCAGTACTTC.

About this clone itself: This sample includes further DNA sequences coding for the same CDR3. This chain uses TRBV5-1 with TRBJ1-2; D gene ambiguous. Per germline, CDR1 SGHRS and CDR2 YFSETQ. V gave up 0 bases and J gave up 4 bases, with 7 bases separating them. The CDR3 sequence is 13 residues long. CDR3 sequence reads: CASSLGQTYGYTF. The DNA for the CDR3 is TGCGCCAGCAGCTTGGGACAAACCTATGGCTACACCTTC.

The V call is TRBV5-1, the J call TRBJ2-1; 9 bases line up with TRBD2. The CDR3 runs 17 residues. V was clipped by 3 bases and J by 9 bases; unmatched bases: 16. Germline CDR1 reads SGHRS; CDR2 reads YFSETQ. The CDR3 loop reads CASSSIAWDLAGSEQFF. In DNA, the CDR3 is TGCGCCAGCAGCTCGATAGCTTGGGACCTAGCGGGAAGTGAGCAGTTCTTC. Filled out from reference TRBV5-1 and TRBJ2-1, the complete variable domain reads KAGVTQTPRYLIKTRGQQVTLSCSPISGHRSVSWYQQTPGQGLQFLFEYFSETQRNKGNFPGRFSGRQFSNSRSEMNVSTLELGDSALYLCASSSIAWDLAGSEQFFGPGTRLTVL.

The chain recombines TRBV29-1 with TRBJ2-1; 7 bases agree with TRBD1. The V gene end was trimmed by 4 bases and the J gene end by 2 bases; junction bases not matched to a gene: 5. CDR1 and CDR2 (germline): SQVTM, ANQGSEA. The CDR3 length is 14 residues. For the CDR3, the DNA is TGCAGCGTTGCCCGACAGGGTCCCTACAATGAGCAGTTCTTC. It translates to CSVARQGPYNEQFF.

In its sample, this clone was seen once. CDR3 in DNA: TGTGCCAGCAGGGAACAGGGTCTGCGCGGCTACACCTTC. Translation gives CASREQGLRGYTF. V usage is TRBV6-1 and J usage is TRBJ1-2; a possible D gene is TRBD1 (6 bases). The CDR3 has 13 amino acids. Trimming cost V 6 bases and J 8 bases, with 16 bases left between them. Germline CDR1 and CDR2: MNHNS and SASEGT.